The clone carrying this T cell receptor delta chain was counted only a few times. Its antigen is as yet unknown. A read error is likely here: a far larger clone is one base away. In the same sample, other DNA sequences code for this CDR3. This CDR3 is 20 amino acids long. The V gene's germline CDR1 is GEAIGNYY and CDR2 EKD. V lost 5 bases, J lost 1 base, and 23 bases stayed unmatched. The data belong to a study of gamma delta lymphoproliferative disorders and STAT genes. Study-wide context: Each gamma-chain library started from at least 50 ng of genomic DNA, using the LymphoTrack Dx TCRG Assay. Delta-chain libraries followed the EuroClonality-NGS standard operating procedure. The study, taken as a whole, reports: Controls likely had mixed maturation stages, while leukemic cells were mostly terminal effectors.

PBMCs from patients and controls supplied the genomic DNA for sequencing. TCRdb processed the multiplex PCR reads again with the CATT caller. The sample includes some 1,200 delta-chain clones, just under 2% of them seen just once. This receptor was identified in a human donor in good health. The sequenced sample consisted of blood. The gene calls are TRDV2 and TRDJ1, with 8 bases aligning to TRDD3. The CDR3 coding sequence is TGTGCCTGTGTACCGCTCCCCCCTCTGGGGGACCAAGTCACCACCGATAAACTCATCTTT. Its translation is CACVPLPPLGDQVTTDKLIF.